This TCR beta chain was retrieved from a study of identical twins. Points from the study as a whole: Cross-sectional statistical analysis was relied on for the conclusions, without the same donors being followed.

This clonotype was counted ten times or more. The antigen is not known. The CDR3 extends over 15 amino acids. CDR1 SGHTA and CDR2 FQGNSA come from the germline V gene. V trimming: 5 bases; J trimming: 8 bases; junction bases outside the gene matches: 9. TCRdb used MiXCR to reprocess the 5' RACE reads, holding one entry per CDR3 protein. The sample carries 200,000 to 250,000 distinct CDR3 sequences, 7.5% recorded once. These same records also appear under a second study, on yellow fever vaccine responses in identical twins.

The receptor was isolated from a woman under 30 in good health. The chain combines TRBV7-2 with TRBJ2-1; 10 bases line up with TRBD2. The sample consisted of memory (CD45RO+) T cells sorted from blood. The CDR3 here is CASSPSGGALDEQFF. The CDR3 nucleotides read TGTGCCAGCAGCCCCAGCGGGGGGGCCTTGGATGAGCAGTTCTTC.